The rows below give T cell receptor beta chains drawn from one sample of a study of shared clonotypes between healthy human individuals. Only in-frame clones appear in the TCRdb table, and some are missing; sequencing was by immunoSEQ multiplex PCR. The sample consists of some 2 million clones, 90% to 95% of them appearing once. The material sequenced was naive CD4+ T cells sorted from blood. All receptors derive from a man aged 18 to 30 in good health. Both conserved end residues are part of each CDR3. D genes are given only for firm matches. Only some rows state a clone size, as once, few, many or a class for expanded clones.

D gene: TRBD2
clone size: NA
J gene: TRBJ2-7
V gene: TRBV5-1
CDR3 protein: CASSLGLAGVVSYEQYF
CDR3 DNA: TGCGCCAGCAGCTTGGGACTAGCGGGGGTGGTCTCCTACGAGCAGTACTTC

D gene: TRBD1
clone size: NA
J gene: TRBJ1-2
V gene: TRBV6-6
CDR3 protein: CASSQQGSYGYTF
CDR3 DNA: TGTGCCAGCAGTCAACAGGGGTCTTATGGCTACACCTTC

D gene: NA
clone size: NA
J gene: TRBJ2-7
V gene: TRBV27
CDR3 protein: CASSPGRHHEQYF
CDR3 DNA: TGTGCCAGCAGCCCGGGACGACACCACGAGCAGTACTTC

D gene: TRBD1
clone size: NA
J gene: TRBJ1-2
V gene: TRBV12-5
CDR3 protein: CASGLGLTGDYGYTF
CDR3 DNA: TGTGCTAGTGGTTTGGGCCTTACAGGGGACTATGGCTACACCTTC

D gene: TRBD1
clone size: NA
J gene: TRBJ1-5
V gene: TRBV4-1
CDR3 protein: CASSQDQGGGQASNQPQHF
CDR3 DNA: TGCGCCAGCAGCCAAGATCAAGGGGGGGGACAGGCTAGCAATCAGCCCCAGCATTTT

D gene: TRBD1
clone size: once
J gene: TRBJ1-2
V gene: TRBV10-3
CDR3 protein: CAISVLGQASYGYTF
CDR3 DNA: TGTGCCATCAGTGTCCTAGGACAGGCCAGCTATGGCTACACCTTC

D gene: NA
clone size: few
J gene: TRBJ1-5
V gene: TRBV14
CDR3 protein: CASSLHRRNQPQHF
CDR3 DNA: TGTGCCAGCAGCCTACACCGGAGGAATCAGCCCCAGCATTTT

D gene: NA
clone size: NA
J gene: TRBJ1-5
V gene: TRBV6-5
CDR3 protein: CASSYSKRQPQHF
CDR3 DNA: TGTGCCAGCAGTTACTCGAAACGTCAGCCCCAGCATTTT

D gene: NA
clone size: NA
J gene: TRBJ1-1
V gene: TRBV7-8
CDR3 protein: CASKWGRDPGTEAFF
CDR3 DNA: TGTGCCAGCAAATGGGGCAGGGACCCTGGGACTGAAGCTTTCTTT

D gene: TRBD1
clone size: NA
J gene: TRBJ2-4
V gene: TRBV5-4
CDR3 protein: CASSTHEGAAKNIQYF
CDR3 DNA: TGTGCCAGCAGCACTCACGAGGGGGCGGCCAAAAACATTCAGTACTTC